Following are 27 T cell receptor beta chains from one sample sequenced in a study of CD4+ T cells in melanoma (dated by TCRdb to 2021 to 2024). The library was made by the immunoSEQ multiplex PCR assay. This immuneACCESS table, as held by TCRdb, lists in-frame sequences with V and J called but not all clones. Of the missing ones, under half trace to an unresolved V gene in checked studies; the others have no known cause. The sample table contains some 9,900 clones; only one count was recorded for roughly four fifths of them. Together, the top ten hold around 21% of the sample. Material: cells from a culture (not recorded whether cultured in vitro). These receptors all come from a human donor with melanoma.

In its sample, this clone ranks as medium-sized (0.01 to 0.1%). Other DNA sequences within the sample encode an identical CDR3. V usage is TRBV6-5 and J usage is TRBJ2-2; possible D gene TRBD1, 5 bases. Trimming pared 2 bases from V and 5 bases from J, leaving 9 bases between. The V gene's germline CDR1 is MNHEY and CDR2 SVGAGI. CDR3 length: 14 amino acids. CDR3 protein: CASSYDSGTGELFF. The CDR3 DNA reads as TGTGCCAGCAGTTACGACTCAGGGACCGGGGAGCTGTTTTTT.

The CDR3 spells CASSYLGTTTYEQYF. The CDR3 coding sequence is TGTGCCAGCAGTTACTTGGGGACAACGACCTACGAGCAGTACTTC. This chain uses TRBV6-5 with TRBJ2-7; D is perhaps TRBD1 (6 bases). The germline gives CDR1 MNHEY, CDR2 SVGAGI. V dropped 1 base and J dropped 2 bases, with 12 bases sitting between them. This CDR3 spans 15 amino acids.

In DNA form, the CDR3 reads TGTGCCAGCAGTCAGGGAGTAGTAGATTCACCCCTCCACTTT. Translation: CASSQGVVDSPLHF. The V call is TRBV9, the J call TRBJ1-6; maybe TRBD1 (5 bases). V was trimmed by 5 bases and J by 8 bases, leaving 14 bases between them. Germline V gives CDR1 SGDLS, CDR2 YYNGEE. The CDR3 runs to 14 residues.

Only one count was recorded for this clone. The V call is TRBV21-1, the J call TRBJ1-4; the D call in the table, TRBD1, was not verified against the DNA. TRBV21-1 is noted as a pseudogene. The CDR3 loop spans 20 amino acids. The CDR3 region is CASSFKAEQGQISTNEKLFF. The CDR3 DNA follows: TGTGCCAGCAGCTTTAAGGCGGAACAAGGACAGATCTCAACTAATGAAAAACTGTTTTTT.

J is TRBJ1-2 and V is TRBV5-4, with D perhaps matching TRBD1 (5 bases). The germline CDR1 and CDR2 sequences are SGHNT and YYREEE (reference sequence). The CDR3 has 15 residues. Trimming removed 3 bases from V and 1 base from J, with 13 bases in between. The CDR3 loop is CASSSPGAVNYGYTF. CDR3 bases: TGTGCCAGCAGCTCCCCTGGGGCAGTTAACTATGGCTACACCTTC.

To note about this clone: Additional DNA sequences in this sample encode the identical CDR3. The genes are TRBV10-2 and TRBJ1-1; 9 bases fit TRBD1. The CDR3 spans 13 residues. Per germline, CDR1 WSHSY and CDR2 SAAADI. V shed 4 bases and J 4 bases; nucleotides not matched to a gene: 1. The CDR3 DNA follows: TGCGCCAGCAGTGTGACAGGGGGCACTGAAGCTTTCTTT. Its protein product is CASSVTGGTEAFF.

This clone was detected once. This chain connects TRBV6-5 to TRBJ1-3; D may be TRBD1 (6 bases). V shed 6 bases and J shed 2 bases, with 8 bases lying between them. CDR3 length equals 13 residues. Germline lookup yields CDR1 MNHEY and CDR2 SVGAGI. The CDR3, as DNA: TGTGCCAGCAGCTACAGGGCTGGAAACACCATATATTTT. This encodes CASSYRAGNTIYF.

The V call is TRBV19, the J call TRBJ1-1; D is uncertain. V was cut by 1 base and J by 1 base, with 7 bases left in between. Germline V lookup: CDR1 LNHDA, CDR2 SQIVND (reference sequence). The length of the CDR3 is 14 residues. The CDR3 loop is CASSIVAGNTEAFF. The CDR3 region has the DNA TGTGCCAGTAGTATAGTTGCGGGGAACACTGAAGCTTTCTTT.

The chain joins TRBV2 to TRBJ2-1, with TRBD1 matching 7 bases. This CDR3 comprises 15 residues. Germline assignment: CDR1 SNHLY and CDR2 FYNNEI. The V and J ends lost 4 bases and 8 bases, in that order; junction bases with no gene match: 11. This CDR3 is CASSATGWVRDEQFF. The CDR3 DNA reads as TGTGCCAGCAGTGCGACAGGGTGGGTTCGGGATGAGCAGTTCTTC. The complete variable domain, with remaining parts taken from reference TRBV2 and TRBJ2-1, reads EPEVTQTPSHQVTQMGQEVILRCVPISNHLYFYWYRQILGQKVEFLVSFYNNEISEKSEIFDDQFSVERPDGSNFTLKIRSTKLEDSAMYFCASSATGWVRDEQFFGPGTRLTVL.

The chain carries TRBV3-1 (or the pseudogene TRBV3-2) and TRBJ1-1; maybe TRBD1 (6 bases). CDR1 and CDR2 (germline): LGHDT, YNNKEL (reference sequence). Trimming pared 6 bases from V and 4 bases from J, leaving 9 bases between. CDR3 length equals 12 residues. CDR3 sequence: CASSRGVTEAFF. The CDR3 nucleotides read TGTGCCAGCAGTAGGGGGGTCACTGAAGCTTTCTTT.

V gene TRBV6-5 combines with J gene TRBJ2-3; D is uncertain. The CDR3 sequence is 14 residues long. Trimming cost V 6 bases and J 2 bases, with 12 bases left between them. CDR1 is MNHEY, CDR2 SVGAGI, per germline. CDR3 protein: CASSLVGFTDTQYF. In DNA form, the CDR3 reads TGTGCCAGCAGCTTGGTCGGGTTCACAGATACGCAGTATTTT.

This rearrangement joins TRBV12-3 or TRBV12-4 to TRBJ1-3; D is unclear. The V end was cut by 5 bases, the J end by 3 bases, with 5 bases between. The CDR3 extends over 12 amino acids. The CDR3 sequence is CASSEDGNTIYF. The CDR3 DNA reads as TGTGCCAGCAGTGAAGATGGAAACACCATATATTTT.

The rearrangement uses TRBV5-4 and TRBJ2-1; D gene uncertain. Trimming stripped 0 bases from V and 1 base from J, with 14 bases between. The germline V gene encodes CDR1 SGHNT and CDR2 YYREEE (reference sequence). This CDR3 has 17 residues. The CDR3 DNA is TGTGCCAGCAGCTTGGGCAACCCGCGAATATCCTACAATGAGCAGTTCTTC. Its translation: CASSLGNPRISYNEQFF.

The CDR3 DNA follows: TGTGCCAGCAGTTACCTTGGCAGGCCCACCGGGGAGCTGTTTTTT. It codes for CASSYLGRPTGELFF. This chain joins TRBV6-5 and TRBJ2-2; no clear D. The CDR3 spans 15 residues. V was shortened by 2 bases and J by 4 bases, with 11 bases between the two germline ends. Germline V CDR1 and CDR2: MNHEY, SVGAGI.

The CDR3 DNA follows: TGTGCCAGCAGTGAACCGGGACTGAATTCACCCCTCCACTTT. Protein: CASSEPGLNSPLHF. The rearrangement joins TRBV6-1 to TRBJ1-6; TRBD1 might be the D (5 bases). Trimming removed 2 bases from V and 7 bases from J, with 9 bases in between. The germline CDR1 and CDR2 sequences are MNHNS and SASEGT. The CDR3 length is 14 residues.

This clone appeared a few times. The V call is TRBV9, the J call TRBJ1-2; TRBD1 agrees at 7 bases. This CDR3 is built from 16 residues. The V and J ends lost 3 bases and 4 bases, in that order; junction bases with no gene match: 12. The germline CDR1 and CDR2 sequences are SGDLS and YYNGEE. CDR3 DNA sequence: TGTGCCAGCAGCGCGACCGACAGGGAACTTGGCTATGGCTACACCTTC. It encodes CASSATDRELGYGYTF.

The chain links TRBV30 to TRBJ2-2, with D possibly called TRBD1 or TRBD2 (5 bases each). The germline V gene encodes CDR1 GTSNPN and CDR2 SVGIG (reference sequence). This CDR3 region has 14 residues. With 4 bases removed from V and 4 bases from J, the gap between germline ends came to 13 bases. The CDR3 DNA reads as TGTGCCTGGAAATACGGGACGGGCACCGGGGAGCTGTTTTTT. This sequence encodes CAWKYGTGTGELFF.

CDR3 in DNA: TGTGCCACCAGCAGAGGCGACGCGAACGGGTTAGCCAAAAACATTCAGTACTTC. Translated, it gives CATSRGDANGLAKNIQYF. The J gene is TRBJ2-4, the V gene TRBV15; D is ambiguous. The ends were cut back, 1 base at V and 0 bases at J, with 16 bases in the middle. Germline CDR1 LNHNV, CDR2 YYDKDF (reference sequence). The CDR3 extends over 18 amino acids. Looking up the rest from reference TRBV15 and TRBJ2-4 gives the full variable domain: DAMVIQNPRYQVTQFGKPVTLSCSQTLNHNVMYWYQQKSSQAPKLLFHYYDKDFNNEADTPDNFQSRRPNTSFCFLDIRSPGLGDTAMYLCATSRGDANGLAKNIQYFGAGTRLSVL.

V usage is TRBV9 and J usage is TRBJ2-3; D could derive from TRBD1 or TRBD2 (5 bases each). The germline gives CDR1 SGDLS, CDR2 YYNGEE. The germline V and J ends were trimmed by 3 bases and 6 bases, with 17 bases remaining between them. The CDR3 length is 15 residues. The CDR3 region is CASSEWGTDSDTQYF. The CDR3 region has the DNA TGTGCCAGCAGCGAGTGGGGGACCGACTCCGATACGCAGTATTTT.

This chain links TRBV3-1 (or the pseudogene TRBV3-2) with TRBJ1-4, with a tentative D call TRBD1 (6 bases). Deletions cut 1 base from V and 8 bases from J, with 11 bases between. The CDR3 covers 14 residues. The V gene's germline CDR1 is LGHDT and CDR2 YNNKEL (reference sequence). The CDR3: CASSQARGGEKLFF. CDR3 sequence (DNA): TGTGCCAGCAGCCAAGCCAGGGGAGGCGAAAAACTGTTTTTT.

The CDR3 DNA follows: TGTGCCAGTAGCACGGACAGTAACTATGGCTACACCTTC. It codes for CASSTDSNYGYTF. The chain links TRBV19 to TRBJ1-2, with D possibly being TRBD1 (6 bases). V dropped 6 bases and J dropped 1 base, with 9 bases sitting between them. Germline V gives CDR1 LNHDA, CDR2 SQIVND (reference sequence). The CDR3 extends over 13 amino acids.

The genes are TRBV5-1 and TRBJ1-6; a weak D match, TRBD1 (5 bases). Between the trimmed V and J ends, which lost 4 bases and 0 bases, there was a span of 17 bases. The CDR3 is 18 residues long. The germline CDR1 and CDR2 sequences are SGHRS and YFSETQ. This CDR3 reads CASSAGGGTRSYNSPLHF. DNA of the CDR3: TGCGCCAGCAGCGCCGGGGGGGGGACCCGCTCCTATAATTCACCCCTCCACTTT. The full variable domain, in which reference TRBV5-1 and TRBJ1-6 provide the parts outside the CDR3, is KAGVTQTPRYLIKTRGQQVTLSCSPISGHRSVSWYQQTPGQGLQFLFEYFSETQRNKGNFPGRFSGRQFSNSRSEMNVSTLELGDSALYLCASSAGGGTRSYNSPLHFGNGTRLTVT.

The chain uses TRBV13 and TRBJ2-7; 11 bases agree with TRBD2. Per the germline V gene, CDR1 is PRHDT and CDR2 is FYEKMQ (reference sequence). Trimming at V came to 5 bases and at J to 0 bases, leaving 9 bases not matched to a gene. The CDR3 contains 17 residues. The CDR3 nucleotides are TGTGCCAGCAGCCCACCGGGACTAGCGGTCCCCTCCTACGAGCAGTACTTC. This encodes CASSPPGLAVPSYEQYF.

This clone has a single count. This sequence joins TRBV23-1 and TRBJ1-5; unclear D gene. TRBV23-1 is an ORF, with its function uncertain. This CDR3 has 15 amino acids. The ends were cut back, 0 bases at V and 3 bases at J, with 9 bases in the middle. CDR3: CASSQSNSYNQPQHF. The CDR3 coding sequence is TGCGCCAGCAGTCAATCGAACAGTTACAATCAGCCCCAGCATTTT.

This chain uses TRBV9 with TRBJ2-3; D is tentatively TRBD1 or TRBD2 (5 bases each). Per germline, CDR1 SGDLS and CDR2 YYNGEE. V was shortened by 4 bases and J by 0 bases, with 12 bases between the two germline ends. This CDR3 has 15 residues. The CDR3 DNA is TGTGCCAGCAGCACCGGGACCTGGAGCACAGATACGCAGTATTTT. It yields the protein CASSTGTWSTDTQYF.

The DNA for the CDR3 is TGCGCCAGCAGCTTGAAACTGGGATACGAGCAGTACTTC. Residues: CASSLKLGYEQYF. The J gene is TRBJ2-7, the V gene TRBV5-1; D is undetermined. This CDR3 region has 13 residues. Trimming left V 1 base short and J 4 bases short, with 9 bases between. Germline V lookup: CDR1 SGHRS, CDR2 YFSETQ.

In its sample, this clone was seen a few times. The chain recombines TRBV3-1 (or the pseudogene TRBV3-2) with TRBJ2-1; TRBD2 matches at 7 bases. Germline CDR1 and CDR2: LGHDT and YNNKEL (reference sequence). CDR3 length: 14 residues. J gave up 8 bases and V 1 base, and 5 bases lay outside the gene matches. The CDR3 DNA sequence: TGTGCCAGCAGCCAAGGGGGTAGCGGGCATGAGCAGTTCTTC. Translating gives CASSQGGSGHEQFF.